The 20 T cell receptor beta chains given below trace back to one sample, sequenced in a study of blood T cell repertoires in COVID-19. The data were produced by immunoSEQ multiplex PCR, yet TCRdb's version contains in-frame clones alone and is incomplete. The data show about 260,000 clones, around 80% seen once. Sequenced sample: peripheral blood. Receptors were obtained from a woman over 75 with acute or convalescent COVID-19.

J is TRBJ1-3 and V is TRBV9, with 7 bases identical to TRBD1. CDR3 length equals 16 residues. The V gene end was trimmed by 4 bases and the J gene end by 0 bases; junction bases not matched to a gene: 7. Germline V gene data show CDR1 as SGDLS and CDR2 as YYNGEE. The CDR3 here is CASSSTTGLSGNTIYF. The CDR3 DNA sequence: TGTGCCAGCAGCTCGACGACAGGGCTCTCTGGAAACACCATATATTTT.

This chain links TRBV28 with TRBJ1-5, with D perhaps TRBD1 (6 bases). From germline, CDR1 is MDHEN and CDR2 SYDVKM. Trimming stripped 5 bases from V and 0 bases from J, with 17 bases between. The CDR3 extends over 17 amino acids. The CDR3 sequence is CASSPIGTIYSNQPQHF. DNA for the CDR3: TGTGCCAGCAGTCCGATCGGGACAATTTATAGCAATCAGCCCCAGCATTTT.

The chain couples TRBV13 to TRBJ2-1; 7 nucleotides match TRBD2. V dropped 4 bases and J dropped 0; count of bases not matched to a gene: 6. This CDR3 has 16 residues. The germline V gene encodes CDR1 PRHDT and CDR2 FYEKMQ (reference sequence). CDR3 loop: CASSSAGSSSYNEQFF. The CDR3 DNA sequence: TGTGCCAGCAGCTCAGCGGGGTCGAGCTCCTACAATGAGCAGTTCTTC.

The DNA of the CDR3 is TGTGCCAGCATTCGGACACAGGGCACTGAAGCTTTCTTT. Translating it yields CASIRTQGTEAFF. The chain is built from TRBV2 and TRBJ1-1; tentatively, D is TRBD1 (6 bases). Between the trimmed V and J ends, which lost 7 bases and 4 bases, there was a span of 13 bases. Germline V gene lookup returns CDR1 SNHLY and CDR2 FYNNEI. This CDR3 spans 13 amino acids.

The V and J genes are TRBV11-2 and TRBJ2-3, with 9 positions matching TRBD1. Germline V lookup: CDR1 SGHAT, CDR2 FQNNGV. This CDR3 has 15 residues. Losses at the gene ends were 3 bases for V and 1 base for J; bases not matched to a gene: 2. The CDR3 is CASSFRQGGTDTQYF. The CDR3 DNA follows: TGTGCCAGCAGCTTCCGACAGGGGGGCACAGATACGCAGTATTTT.

The chain carries TRBV6-5 and TRBJ1-2, with 7 bases matching TRBD1. J lost 5 bases, V lost 4 bases, and 7 bases had no gene match. The CDR3 loop spans 14 amino acids. In germline, CDR1 is MNHEY, CDR2 SVGAGI. This chain's CDR3 is CASSSTGSRYGYTF. CDR3 bases: TGTGCCAGCAGTTCGACAGGGTCTCGGTATGGCTACACCTTC.

V is TRBV7-9 and J is TRBJ1-4, with 11 bases aligning to TRBD1. The CDR3 has 17 amino acids. Germline trimming cut 5 bases from V and 7 bases from J; bases unmatched to any gene: 12. CDR1 SEHNR and CDR2 FQNEAQ come from the germline V gene (reference sequence). The chain's CDR3 is CASSPRDRGLSTEKLFF. The CDR3 DNA reads as TGTGCCAGCAGCCCACGGGACAGGGGGTTATCGACTGAAAAACTGTTTTTT.

The chain uses TRBV18 and TRBJ1-5; no firm D call. Per germline, CDR1 KGHSH and CDR2 LQKENI. The CDR3 consists of 14 residues. The ends were cut back, 3 bases at V and 7 bases at J, with 13 bases in the middle. The CDR3: CASSPDGVRQPQHF. For the CDR3, the DNA is TGTGCCAGCTCACCGGACGGGGTACGGCAGCCCCAGCATTTT. Together with reference TRBV18 and TRBJ1-5, the CDR3 gives the full variable domain: NAGVMQNPRHLVRRRGQEARLRCSPMKGHSHVYWYRQLPEEGLKFMVYLQKENIIDESGMPKERFSAEFPKEGPSILRIQQVVRGDSAAYFCASSPDGVRQPQHFGDGTRLSIL.

V is TRBV19 and J is TRBJ2-2; the match to TRBD2 covers 8 bases. The CDR3 sequence is 15 residues long. The V gene end was trimmed by 1 base and the J gene end by 4 bases; junction bases not matched to a gene: 2. Germline loops: CDR1 LNHDA, CDR2 SQIVND (reference sequence). The CDR3 reads CASSIALAATGELFF. The CDR3 DNA reads TGTGCCAGTAGTATAGCACTAGCGGCCACCGGGGAGCTGTTTTTT.

The chain couples TRBV6-2 or TRBV6-3 to TRBJ1-1, with 7 nucleotides matching TRBD1. With 5 bases clipped from V and 4 bases from J, the junction kept 13 bases outside the gene matches. The CDR3 extends over 16 amino acids. Germline values: CDR1 MNHEY, CDR2 SVGEGT. CDR3 sequence: CASSRGRGASGTEAFF. The CDR3 coding sequence is TGTGCCAGCAGTAGGGGCAGGGGGGCTTCAGGCACTGAAGCTTTCTTT.

The V gene is TRBV7-6, the J gene TRBJ2-1; 11 nucleotides agree with TRBD2. This CDR3 has 18 amino acids. The V gene's germline CDR1 is SGHVS and CDR2 FNYEAQ. Germline trimming cut 1 base from V and 2 bases from J; bases unmatched to any gene: 7. This CDR3 is CASSLEVGTSGTYNEQFF. Here the CDR3 DNA reads TGTGCCAGCAGCTTAGAGGTAGGGACTAGCGGTACCTACAATGAGCAGTTCTTC.

V and J are TRBV6-2 or TRBV6-3 and TRBJ2-3; D is perhaps TRBD2 (6 bases). The CDR3 runs to 15 residues. V shed 5 bases and J shed 2 bases, with 14 bases lying between them. The germline V gene has CDR1 MNHEY and CDR2 SVGEGT. The CDR3 loop reads CASSQRGGATDTQYF. CDR3 in DNA: TGTGCCAGCAGTCAGAGGGGCGGGGCCACAGATACGCAGTATTTT.

The chain combines TRBV7-2 with TRBJ2-3, with TRBD2 identical over 11 bases. The V segment lost 5 bases and the J segment 2 bases; nucleotides outside the gene matches: 6. This CDR3 has 16 amino acids. Germline loops: CDR1 SGHTA, CDR2 FQGNSA. The CDR3 sequence: CASSDGLAGYTDTQYF. In DNA, the CDR3 is TGTGCCAGCAGCGACGGACTAGCGGGTTACACAGATACGCAGTATTTT.

V is TRBV7-2 and J is TRBJ2-3; 8 nucleotides line up with TRBD2. The germline V gene has CDR1 SGHTA and CDR2 FQGNSA. The CDR3 covers 14 residues. Germline trimming cut 5 bases from V and 4 bases from J; bases unmatched to any gene: 5. CDR3 DNA: TGTGCCAGCAGCCGTAGCGGGGCCCCAGATACGCAGTATTTT. As protein: CASSRSGAPDTQYF. Complete variable domain (other parts from reference TRBV7-2 and TRBJ2-3): GAGVSQSPSNKVTEKGKDVELRCDPISGHTALYWYRQSLGQGLEFLIYFQGNSAPDKSGLPSDRFSAERTGGSVSTLTIQRTQQEDSAVYLCASSRSGAPDTQYFGPGTRLTVL.

This chain connects TRBV10-3 to TRBJ2-5, with a possible D match to TRBD1 (5 bases). The V and J ends lost 2 bases and 0 bases respectively, with 7 bases between them. The CDR3 covers 14 residues. In germline, CDR1 is ENHRY, CDR2 SYGVKD. The CDR3 DNA reads TGTGCCATCAGTGAGCGGACAAACCAAGAGACCCAGTACTTC. Protein: CAISERTNQETQYF.

The gene calls are TRBV5-1 and TRBJ2-1; 11 bases map to TRBD2. The CDR3 consists of 17 residues. Germline trimming cut 0 bases from V and 7 bases from J; bases unmatched to any gene: 9. The germline V gene has CDR1 SGHRS and CDR2 YFSETQ. CDR3 protein: CASSLEASGRSGNEQFF. The CDR3 nucleotides read TGCGCCAGCAGCTTGGAGGCTAGCGGGAGGAGTGGTAATGAGCAGTTCTTC.

The chain has TRBV2 and TRBJ1-2; perhaps TRBD1 as D (6 bases). The CDR3 is 14 residues long. The V gene lost 5 bases and the J gene lost 4 bases, with 14 bases spanning the gap. Germline V gene data show CDR1 as SNHLY and CDR2 as FYNNEI. CDR3 sequence (DNA): TGTGCCAGCAGTACAGGGAAGGCTGGCTATGGCTACACCTTC. Translating gives CASSTGKAGYGYTF.

Only a few counts were recorded for this clone. This sequence joins TRBV4-2 and TRBJ2-4; TRBD2 might be the D (6 bases). The V gene's germline CDR1 is LGHNA and CDR2 YNFKEQ. V gave up 5 bases and J gave up 0 bases, with 17 bases separating them. CDR3 length: 17 amino acids. The CDR3 bases are TGTGCCAGCAGCGACCAGGGACTTGCCTTAGCCAAAAACATTCAGTACTTC. Its translation: CASSDQGLALAKNIQYF.

The gene calls are TRBV19 and TRBJ1-1; 9 nucleotides line up with TRBD1. CDR1 is LNHDA, CDR2 SQIVND, per germline (reference sequence). V was clipped by 1 base and J by 0 bases; unmatched bases: 6. The CDR3 has 17 residues. Written as DNA, the CDR3 is TGTGCCAGTAGTATAGGGACAGGGGCCAGCTTGAACACTGAAGCTTTCTTT. It translates to CASSIGTGASLNTEAFF.

In its sample, this clone was seen a few times. The chain has TRBV12-3 or TRBV12-4 and TRBJ1-1; D unclear. This CDR3 spans 12 amino acids. The V end lost 3 bases, the J end lost 4 bases, and 6 bases lay between the germline ends. The CDR3 loop reads CASSFKLTEAFF. The CDR3 region has the DNA TGTGCCAGCAGTTTTAAGCTCACTGAAGCTTTCTTT.